The table lists the clone carrying this T cell receptor beta chain with a count of one. Its target is not known. The data originate from a study of T cells in Graves' hyperthyroidism and ophthalmopathy. Findings of the study overall: Blood also contained most expanded thyroid clonotypes above 0.001.

The CDR3 length is 12 residues. The V gene lost 11 bases and the J gene lost 1 base, with 11 bases spanning the gap. Germline V CDR1 and CDR2: SNHLY, FYNNEI. Amplification of TCR beta CDR3 regions used RNA as the template. The HTBI primer set drove a first-round RT-PCR of the TCR CDR3. TCRdb called the multiplex PCR reads again in MiXCR, with one record for every CDR3 protein. The repertoire consists of 500,000 to 600,000 distinct CDR3 sequences, with under 60% occurring once and the leading ten covering 15% to 20%. A patient was excluded if there was uncontrolled infection, other autoimmune disease, pregnancy or lactation.

The TCR sequence derives from an adult woman with Graves' disease, either hyperthyroidism or ophthalmopathy (not recorded which). Source material: peripheral blood or thyroid tissue (not recorded which). The rearrangement links TRBV2 to TRBJ1-1, with D maybe TRBD1 (5 bases). CDR3 protein: CAGHGTNTEAFF. CDR3 nucleotide sequence: TGTGCCGGACACGGGACGAACACTGAAGCTTTCTTT.